The sequence of this T cell receptor beta chain was determined in a study of blood T cell repertoires in COVID-19. About the study: The study drew acute and convalescent COVID-19 samples from the United States, Italy and Spain. From T cells, B-cell-depleted T cells, or PBMCs came the material, which was cDNA or gDNA.

Sequenced by immunoSEQ multiplex PCR; TCRdb stores in-frame clones only, minus some. The sample consists of under 350,000 clones, 85% to 90% of them appearing once. Germline CDR1 reads MNHEY; CDR2 reads SMNVEV (reference sequence). The CDR3 runs 16 residues. V shed 10 bases, J shed 3 bases, and the junction held 13 bases outside the gene matches. Participants had their cohort set by participant-reported clinical history. Donors in Cohort 3 who had recovered were those with two negative PCRs, healthcare professional clearance, or resolution of their symptoms. J is TRBJ2-2 and V is TRBV27; TRBD2 agrees at 8 bases. The receptor was derived from a woman in her fifties or sixties who had recovered from COVID-19. Sequencing used PBMCs or T cells enriched from blood (not recorded which). The chain's CDR3 is CATKRGAGVDTGELFF. Written as DNA, the CDR3 is TGTGCCACCAAACGAGGAGCGGGAGTTGACACCGGGGAGCTGTTTTTT.